The sequence of this T cell receptor beta chain was determined in a study of PD-1 blockade in classical Hodgkin lymphoma. CDR1 is SGHRS, CDR2 YFSETQ, per germline. The trim removed 2 bases at V and 2 bases at J, leaving 9 bases unmatched. The CDR3 sequence is 17 residues long. Brentuximab vedotin exposure varied, and every patient relapsed after autologous stem cell transplantation. Sequencing used immunoSEQ multiplex PCR; TCRdb keeps in-frame clones, though not all of them. This table holds around 150,000 clones, about 81% found once. On this clone itself: Its antigen is as yet unknown.

Regarding the study as a whole: CD4+ TCR diversity, unlike CD8+, rose significantly by C4D1.

The J gene is TRBJ2-3, the V gene TRBV5-1, with TRBD1 matching 9 bases. Sequencing used peripheral blood mononuclear cells (PBMCs), obtained before the second cycle of nivolumab. This clonotype was obtained from a human donor with classical Hodgkin lymphoma. CDR3 loop: CASSLLGGQGSTDTQYF. CDR3 sequence (DNA): TGCGCCAGCAGCTTACTGGGGGGACAGGGATCCACAGATACGCAGTATTTT.